This T cell receptor beta chain was identified in a study of OX40 agonist ivuxolimab in advanced cancers. CDR1 and CDR2 (germline): SGHNT, YYREEE (reference sequence). After removal of 4 bases from V and 2 bases from J, the junction contained 7 bases not matched to a gene. The CDR3 is 15 residues long. The data were produced by immunoSEQ multiplex PCR, yet TCRdb's version contains in-frame clones alone and is incomplete. This sample has 60,000 to 75,000 clones, with 90% to 95% found just once. The chain couples TRBV5-4 to TRBJ2-7, with TRBD2 matching 9 bases. This TCR derives from an adult with an advanced solid tumor such as melanoma, head and neck, liver or kidney cancer. The starting material was CD4+ or CD8+ T cells sorted from blood, obtained in a trial of the OX40 agonist ivuxolimab. CDR3 nucleotide sequence: TGTGCCAGCAGCCCGGTGACTAGCGGAGCCTACGAGCAGTACTTC. Translation: CASSPVTSGAYEQYF.